The table lists the clone carrying this TCR beta chain with a few counts. These data belong to a study of T cell repertoires in cytomegalovirus infection. The CDR3 length is 12 residues. CDR1 and CDR2 (germline): SGHNT, YYREEE (reference sequence). The ends were cut back, 6 bases at V and 7 bases at J, with 14 bases in the middle. TCRdb reprocessed the reads via MiXCR and lists one record per CDR3 protein. The sample lists hundreds of thousands of distinct CDR3 sequences, 35% to 40% seen once, with under 3.5% in the top ten. The sequence was collected from a human donor in good health (CMV status not recorded). Some clones in this sample may be carry-over from other donors' samples. The gene calls are TRBV5-4 and TRBJ2-7, with D maybe TRBD2 (6 bases). The sequencing sample was made of PBMCs. The CDR3 loop reads CASTLLGGEQYF. The CDR3 DNA reads as TGTGCCAGCACCCTACTCGGAGGGGAGCAGTACTTC.